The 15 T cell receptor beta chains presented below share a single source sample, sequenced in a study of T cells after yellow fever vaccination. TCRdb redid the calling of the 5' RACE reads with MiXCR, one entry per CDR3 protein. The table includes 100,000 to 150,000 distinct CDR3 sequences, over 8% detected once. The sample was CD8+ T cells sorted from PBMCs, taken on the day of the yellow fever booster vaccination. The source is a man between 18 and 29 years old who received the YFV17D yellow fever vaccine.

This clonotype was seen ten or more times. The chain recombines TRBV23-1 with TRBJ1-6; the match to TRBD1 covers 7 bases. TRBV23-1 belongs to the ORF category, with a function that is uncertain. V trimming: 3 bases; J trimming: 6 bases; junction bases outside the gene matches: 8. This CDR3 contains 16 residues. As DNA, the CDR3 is TGCGCCAGCAGTCAGGCGGGACAGCAGGTTAATTCACCCCTCCACTTT. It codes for CASSQAGQQVNSPLHF.

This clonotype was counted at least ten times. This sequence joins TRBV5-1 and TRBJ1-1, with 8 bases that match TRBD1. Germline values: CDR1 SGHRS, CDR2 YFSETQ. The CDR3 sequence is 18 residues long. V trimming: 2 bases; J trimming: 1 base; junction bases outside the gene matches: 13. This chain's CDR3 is CASSLHRDRRLSNTEAFF. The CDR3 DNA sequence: TGCGCCAGCAGCTTACACCGGGACAGGCGACTATCGAACACTGAAGCTTTCTTT.

The CDR3: CSVEWLASGGEETQYF. Here the CDR3 DNA reads TGCAGCGTTGAGTGGTTGGCTAGCGGGGGAGAAGAGACCCAGTACTTC. The chain employs TRBV29-1 and TRBJ2-5; TRBD2 matches at 10 bases. Trimming cost V 3 bases and J 3 bases; bases outside gene matches: 10. The V gene's germline CDR1 is SQVTM and CDR2 ANQGSEA. The CDR3 is made up of 16 amino acids.

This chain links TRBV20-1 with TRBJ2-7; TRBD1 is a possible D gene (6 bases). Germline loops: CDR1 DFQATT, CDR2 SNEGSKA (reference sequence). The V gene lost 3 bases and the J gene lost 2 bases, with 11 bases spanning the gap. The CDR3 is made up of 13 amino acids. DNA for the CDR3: TGCAGTGCTAGTTTCGGGACACCCTACGAGCAGTACTTC. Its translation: CSASFGTPYEQYF.

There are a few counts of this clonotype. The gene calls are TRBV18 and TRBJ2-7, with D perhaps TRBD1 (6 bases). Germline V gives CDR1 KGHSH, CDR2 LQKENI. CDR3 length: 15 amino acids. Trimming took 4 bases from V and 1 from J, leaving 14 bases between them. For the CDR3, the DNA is TGTGCCAGCTCACATTCGGACAGTCTTTCCTACGAGCAGTACGTC. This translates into CASSHSDSLSYEQYV.

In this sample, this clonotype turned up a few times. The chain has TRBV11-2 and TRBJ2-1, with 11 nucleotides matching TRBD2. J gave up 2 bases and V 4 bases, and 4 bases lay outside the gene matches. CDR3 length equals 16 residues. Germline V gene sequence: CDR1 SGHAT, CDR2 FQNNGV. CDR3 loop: CASSWLAGGPYNEQFF. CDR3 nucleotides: TGTGCCAGCAGCTGGTTAGCGGGGGGGCCCTACAATGAGCAGTTCTTC.

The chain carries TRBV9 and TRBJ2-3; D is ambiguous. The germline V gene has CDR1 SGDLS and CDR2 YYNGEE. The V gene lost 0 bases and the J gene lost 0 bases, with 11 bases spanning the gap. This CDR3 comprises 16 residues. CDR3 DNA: TGTGCCAGCAGCGTAGTATGGTCCGGCAGCACAGATACGCAGTATTTT. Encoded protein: CASSVVWSGSTDTQYF.

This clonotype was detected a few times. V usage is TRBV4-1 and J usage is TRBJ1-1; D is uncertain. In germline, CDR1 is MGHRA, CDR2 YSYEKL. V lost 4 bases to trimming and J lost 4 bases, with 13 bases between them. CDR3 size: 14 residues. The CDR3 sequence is CASSRRQAPTEAFF. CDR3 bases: TGCGCCAGCAGCCGGAGGCAGGCTCCCACTGAAGCTTTCTTT.

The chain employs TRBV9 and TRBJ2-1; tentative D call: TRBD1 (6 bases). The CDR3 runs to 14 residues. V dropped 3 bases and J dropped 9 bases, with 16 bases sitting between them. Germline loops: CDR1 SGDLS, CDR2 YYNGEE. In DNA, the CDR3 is TGTGCCAGCAGCGGGACAGTGGGGGCGACTGAGCAGTTCTTC. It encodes CASSGTVGATEQFF.

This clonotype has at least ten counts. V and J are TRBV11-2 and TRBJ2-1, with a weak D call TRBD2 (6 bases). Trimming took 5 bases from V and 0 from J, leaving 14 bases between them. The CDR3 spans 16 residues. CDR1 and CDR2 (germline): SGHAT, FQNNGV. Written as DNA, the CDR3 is TGTGCCAGCAGCGTCCCGGGACTCCTCTCCTACAATGAGCAGTTCTTC. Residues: CASSVPGLLSYNEQFF.

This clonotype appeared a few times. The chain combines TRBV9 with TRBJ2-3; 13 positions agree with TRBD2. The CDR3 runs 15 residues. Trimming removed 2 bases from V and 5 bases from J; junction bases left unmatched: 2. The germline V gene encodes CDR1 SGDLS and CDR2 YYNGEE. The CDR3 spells CASSVRLAGGDTQYF. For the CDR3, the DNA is TGTGCCAGCAGCGTTCGACTAGCGGGGGGAGATACGCAGTATTTT.

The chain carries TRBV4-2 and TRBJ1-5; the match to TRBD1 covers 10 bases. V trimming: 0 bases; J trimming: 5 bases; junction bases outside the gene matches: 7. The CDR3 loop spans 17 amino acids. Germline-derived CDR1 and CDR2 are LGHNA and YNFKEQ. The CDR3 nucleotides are TGTGCCAGCAGCCAAGATGACAGGGGGCGTTGGGATCAGCCCCAGCATTTT. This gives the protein CASSQDDRGRWDQPQHF.

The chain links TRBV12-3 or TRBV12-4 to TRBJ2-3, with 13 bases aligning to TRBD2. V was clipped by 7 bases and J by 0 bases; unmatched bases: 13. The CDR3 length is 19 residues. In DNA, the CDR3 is TGTGCCAGCACAATATCGGGGACTAGCGGGGACCCGAGCACAGATACGCAGTATTTT. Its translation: CASTISGTSGDPSTDTQYF.

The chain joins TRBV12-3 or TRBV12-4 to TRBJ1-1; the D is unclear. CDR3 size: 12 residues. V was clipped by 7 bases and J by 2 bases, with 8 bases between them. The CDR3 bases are TGTGCCAGCACCGAACCTAACACTGAAGCTTTCTTT. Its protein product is CASTEPNTEAFF.

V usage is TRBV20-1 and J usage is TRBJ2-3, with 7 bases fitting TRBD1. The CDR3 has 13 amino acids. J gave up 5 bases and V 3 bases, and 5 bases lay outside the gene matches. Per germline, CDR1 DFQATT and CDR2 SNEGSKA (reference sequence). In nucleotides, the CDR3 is TGCAGTGCTAGCGAGGGGGCTGGAGATACGCAGTATTTT. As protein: CSASEGAGDTQYF.